This T cell receptor beta chain was obtained from a study of chemoradiotherapy in HPV16-positive cancers. The count of this clone is one. Looked up from germline, CDR1 is LGHNA and CDR2 is YNFKEQ. The V and J ends lost 0 bases and 0 bases, in that order; junction bases with no gene match: 2. The CDR3 loop spans 15 amino acids. Assay: immunoSEQ multiplex PCR; the TCRdb copy retains only in-frame clones and omits some. In the table there are roughly 1,900 clones, about 80% of which are singletons. The genes are TRBV4-2 and TRBJ2-7, with 7 bases identical to TRBD2. The material was tumor tissue, obtained from a patient who underwent chemoradiotherapy. The clonotype was recovered from a human donor with HPV-associated anogenital cancer. The CDR3 protein is CASSQDRTSSYEQYF. The CDR3 region has the DNA TGTGCCAGCAGCCAAGATCGGACTAGCTCCTACGAGCAGTACTTC.